A single TCR beta chain is shown here with its context. This entry is derived from a study of glioma-infiltrating T cells after dendritic cell vaccination. The time point here: after dendritic cell vaccination, including at tumor progression/relapse. The CDR3 runs 14 residues. V lost 1 base, J lost 8 bases, and 12 bases lay in between. Germline-derived CDR1 and CDR2 are SGHRS and YFSETQ. Only in-frame clones appear in the TCRdb table, and some are missing; sequencing was by immunoSEQ multiplex PCR. The sample shows more than 85,000 clones, nearly 90% of them seen only once. The chain uses TRBV5-1 and TRBJ1-4; D is perhaps TRBD1 (6 bases). The material was blood, obtained after dendritic cell vaccination. This TCR was recovered from a human donor with glioblastoma. The CDR3, as DNA: TGCGCCAGCAGCTTGCAGGGGTCTGGGGAAAAACTGTTTTTT. Its translation: CASSLQGSGEKLFF.